The 28 T cell receptor beta chains below were found in one sample sequenced in a study of T cells in Graves' hyperthyroidism and ophthalmopathy. RNA transcripts yielded amplified TCR beta CDR3 regions. The TCR CDR3 was amplified in a first-round RT-PCR using the HTBI primer set. TCRdb recomputed calls from the multiplex PCR reads with MiXCR, one row per CDR3 protein. The table includes about 590,000 distinct CDR3 sequences, around a sixth detected once. Sequenced: blood. Source of these receptors: a woman in her thirties with Graves' hyperthyroidism.

This clonotype was observed a handful of times. The V call is TRBV10-3, the J call TRBJ1-2; tentative D call: TRBD1 (5 bases). This CDR3 contains 14 residues. Trimming took 4 bases from V and 3 from J, leaving 12 bases between them. Germline V gene lookup returns CDR1 ENHRY and CDR2 SYGVKD. The CDR3 reads CAISVYRTHYGYTF. CDR3 DNA sequence: TGTGCCATCAGTGTTTACAGGACCCACTATGGCTACACCTTC.

This clonotype has just a few counts. This may stem from a read error, because a much larger clone lies one nucleotide away. This chain joins TRBV7-2 and TRBJ2-1; D unclear. Germline V gene data show CDR1 as SGHTA and CDR2 as FQGNSA. Trimming removed 3 bases at V and 12 bases at J, with 12 bases between. The CDR3 runs 12 residues. Here the CDR3 reads CASSLLVETQFF. The DNA for the CDR3 is TGTGCCAGCAGCTTGCTCGTCGAGACGCAGTTCTTC.

The CDR3 protein is CSVEDVGGYGYTF. DNA of the CDR3: TGCAGCGTTGAAGATGTGGGGGGTTATGGCTACACCTTC. This chain joins TRBV29-1 and TRBJ1-2; D may be TRBD1 (5 bases). The V end was cut by 0 bases, the J end by 5 bases, with 10 bases between. The CDR3 is 13 residues long. Germline V gene sequence: CDR1 SQVTM, CDR2 ANQGSEA.

V usage is TRBV6-1 and J usage is TRBJ2-2, with D possibly being TRBD1 (6 bases). V was clipped by 5 bases and J by 2 bases, with 21 bases between them. From germline, CDR1 is MNHNS and CDR2 SASEGT. This CDR3 has 18 residues. The CDR3 DNA follows: TGTGCCAGCAGTACAACTTCATACAGGGCCCCCAACACCGGGGAGCTGTTTTTT. It codes for CASSTTSYRAPNTGELFF.

The chain links TRBV7-9 to TRBJ2-6, with D possibly matching TRBD2 (6 bases). Trimming took off 5 bases at V and 0 bases at J, with 17 bases between the two ends. The germline CDR1 and CDR2 sequences are SEHNR and FQNEAQ (reference sequence). This CDR3 contains 18 residues. The CDR3 loop is CASSRGGGLNSGANVLTF. CDR3 DNA: TGTGCCAGCAGCCGGGGAGGAGGGCTGAACTCTGGGGCCAACGTCCTGACTTTC.

This clonotype was observed at least ten times. The chain recombines TRBV20-1 with TRBJ2-3, with 9 bases lining up with TRBD2. The V gene end was trimmed by 6 bases and the J gene end by 2 bases; junction bases not matched to a gene: 15. The CDR3 has 17 amino acids. Germline CDR1 and CDR2: DFQATT and SNEGSKA (reference sequence). The CDR3 reads CSAPPNPTSGITDTQYF. The CDR3 coding sequence is TGCAGTGCCCCTCCCAACCCGACTAGCGGAATCACAGATACGCAGTATTTT.

As for this clonotype: The junction differs from germline at one of its ends, possibly a read error. The chain couples TRBV30 to TRBJ2-7; D gene ambiguous. The CDR3 length is 14 residues. The V gene's germline CDR1 is GTSNPN and CDR2 SVGIG (reference sequence). The CDR3 here is CAWRNSRLSHEQYF. CDR3 nucleotides: TGTGCCTGGAGGAACTCCCGACTCTCCCACGAGCAGTACTTC.

The table lists this clonotype with many counts. The chain carries TRBV7-2 and TRBJ2-1, with 10 bases matching TRBD2. Germline V CDR1 and CDR2: SGHTA, FQGNSA. The V gene end was trimmed by 3 bases and the J gene end by 6 bases; junction bases not matched to a gene: 5. The CDR3 length is 15 residues. DNA for the CDR3: TGTGCCAGCAGCTTCCTAGCGGGAGTGGCCAATGAGCAGTTCTTC. Translating gives CASSFLAGVANEQFF.

The gene calls are TRBV27 and TRBJ2-1, with D possibly matching TRBD2 (5 bases). Germline V lookup: CDR1 MNHEY, CDR2 SMNVEV (reference sequence). This CDR3 has 14 residues. The CDR3 DNA is TGTGCAAAGCTAGGGTTGAGCGGAACCTGGGAGCAGTTCTTC. Its translation: CAKLGLSGTWEQFF.

This clonotype has more than one count but fewer than ten. The chain carries TRBV3-1 and TRBJ2-1; 8 bases are shared with TRBD1. With 6 bases clipped from V and 8 bases from J, the junction kept 12 bases outside the gene matches. The CDR3 has 15 residues. The germline gives CDR1 LGHDT, CDR2 YNNKEL (reference sequence). The CDR3 loop is CASSPGQVYFDEQFF. The DNA for the CDR3 is TGTGCCAGCAGTCCGGGACAGGTTTATTTTGATGAGCAGTTCTTC.

This clonotype was counted ten times or more. The chain has TRBV4-1 and TRBJ1-4; D gene ambiguous. This CDR3 region has 14 residues. Germline values: CDR1 MGHRA, CDR2 YSYEKL. V lost 1 base and J lost 7, with 10 bases in between. CDR3 in amino acids: CASSQGPVIEKLFF. Here the CDR3 DNA reads TGCGCCAGCAGCCAAGGACCCGTAATTGAAAAACTGTTTTTT.

This clonotype occurred a few times. One base away lies a much larger clone, so this may be a sequencing read error. The chain employs TRBV2 and TRBJ2-1; 9 bases match TRBD2. Per germline, CDR1 SNHLY and CDR2 FYNNEI. The CDR3 has 16 residues. The CDR3 DNA is TGTACCAGCAGTGACGGGGCGGGAGGGCCGGGCAATGAGCAGTTCTTC. It specifies CTSSDGAGGPGNEQFF.

The chain recombines TRBV15 with TRBJ1-6; no firm D call. The germline gives CDR1 LNHNV, CDR2 YYDKDF (reference sequence). V shed 2 bases and J shed 8 bases, with 19 bases lying between them. This CDR3 spans 17 amino acids. The chain's CDR3 is CATSRSLAPSGDSPLHF. The CDR3, as DNA: TGTGCCACCAGCAGATCTCTGGCTCCTTCTGGGGATTCACCCCTCCACTTT. The full variable domain, rest sourced from reference TRBV15 and TRBJ1-6, is DAMVIQNPRYQVTQFGKPVTLSCSQTLNHNVMYWYQQKSSQAPKLLFHYYDKDFNNEADTPDNFQSRRPNTSFCFLDIRSPGLGDTAMYLCATSRSLAPSGDSPLHFGNGTRLTVT.

This clonotype was detected many times. V is TRBV7-8 and J is TRBJ2-6; D possibly corresponds to TRBD1 (6 bases). CDR3 length: 18 residues. The ends were cut back, 6 bases at V and 0 bases at J, with 18 bases in the middle. CDR1 and CDR2 from the germline V gene are SGHVS and FQNEAQ. The CDR3 DNA is TGTGCCAGCAGTTACGCCAGCAGGGGAGACTCTGGGGCCAACGTCCTGACTTTC. Amino acid sequence: CASSYASRGDSGANVLTF.

This clonotype was counted a few times. V is TRBV20-1 and J is TRBJ1-5; 7 bases map to TRBD1. Germline V gives CDR1 DFQATT, CDR2 SNEGSKA (reference sequence). V lost 6 bases to trimming and J lost 4 bases; unmatched junction nucleotides: 6. The CDR3 contains 13 residues. CDR3 loop: CSANRGRNQPQHF. The DNA for the CDR3 is TGCAGTGCAAACAGGGGCAGGAATCAGCCCCAGCATTTT.

This clonotype was observed a few times. This rearrangement joins TRBV25-1 to TRBJ2-6; the D gene is possibly TRBD2 (5 bases). The CDR3 consists of 19 residues. V lost 3 bases to trimming and J lost 0 bases, with 18 bases between them. Germline V gene sequence: CDR1 MGHDK, CDR2 SYGVNS. The CDR3 reads CASSDVDSRKSSGANVLTF. In DNA form, the CDR3 reads TGTGCCAGCAGTGATGTGGACTCGCGGAAGAGCTCTGGGGCCAACGTCCTGACTTTC.

This clonotype was observed a handful of times. This chain links TRBV12-3 or TRBV12-4 with TRBJ2-5; D might be TRBD2 (7 bases). The CDR3 sequence is 17 residues long. V lost 1 base, J lost 1 base, and 16 bases lay in between. CDR3 sequence: CASSLGLGGVIQETQYF. The CDR3 region has the DNA TGTGCCAGCAGTTTAGGGCTAGGGGGGGTTATCCAAGAGACCCAGTACTTC.

The table lists this clonotype with a count of one. This chain joins TRBV5-5 and TRBJ2-2; 7 bases agree with TRBD1. CDR1 and CDR2 (germline): SGHKS, YYEKEE (reference sequence). Losses at the gene ends were 2 bases for V and 2 bases for J; bases not matched to a gene: 9. CDR3 length equals 17 residues. The CDR3 sequence is CASSFRQGVGNTGELFF. The CDR3 coding sequence is TGTGCCAGCAGCTTTAGGCAGGGGGTTGGAAACACCGGGGAGCTGTTTTTT.

The sample holds many counts of this clonotype. V is TRBV20-1 and J is TRBJ2-2; 12 bases line up with TRBD2. The CDR3 totals 16 residues. V was pared by 3 bases and J by 4 bases, with 6 bases of the junction left unmatched. The germline V gene has CDR1 DFQATT and CDR2 SNEGSKA (reference sequence). CDR3 DNA: TGCAGTGCTAGCCCTGCGACTAGCGGGAGCACCGGGGAGCTGTTTTTT. Protein: CSASPATSGSTGELFF.

The rearrangement links TRBV7-6 to TRBJ2-3, with D possibly being TRBD1 (5 bases). Germline V gene sequence: CDR1 SGHVS, CDR2 FNYEAQ. Trimming took off 2 bases at V and 4 bases at J, with 10 bases between the two ends. The CDR3 loop spans 14 amino acids. The CDR3: CASSLQGVADTQYF. CDR3 coding DNA: TGTGCCAGCAGCTTACAGGGTGTTGCAGATACGCAGTATTTT.

This chain joins TRBV5-1 and TRBJ1-1, with 7 bases identical to TRBD1. The germline CDR1 and CDR2 sequences are SGHRS and YFSETQ. Trimming took 4 bases from V and 5 from J; bases not matched to a gene: 8. The CDR3 sequence is 14 residues long. The CDR3, as DNA: TGCGCCAGCAGCATACGGACAGGTTTTACTGAAGCTTTCTTT. Protein product: CASSIRTGFTEAFF.

This clonotype was seen repeatedly, ten times or more. This rearrangement joins TRBV7-3 to TRBJ2-5, with D perhaps TRBD1 (6 bases). This CDR3 is built from 13 residues. CDR1 and CDR2 from the germline V gene are SGHTA and FQGTGA. V lost 5 bases and J 2 bases, leaving 9 bases between the germline ends. The chain's CDR3 is CASSPTGQETQYF. In nucleotides, the CDR3 is TGTGCCAGCAGCCCGACAGGTCAAGAGACCCAGTACTTC.

This clonotype has a count of ten or more. The gene calls are TRBV6-1 and TRBJ2-2, with TRBD1 identical over 7 bases. This CDR3 is 15 amino acids long. Germline V CDR1 and CDR2: MNHNS, SASEGT. V lost 6 bases to trimming and J lost 2 bases; unmatched junction nucleotides: 6. Written as DNA, the CDR3 is TGTGCCAGCAGATTGTGGGACAGTAACACCGGGGAGCTGTTTTTT. Amino acid sequence: CASRLWDSNTGELFF.

The chain uses TRBV20-1 and TRBJ2-7; D remains ambiguous. Trimming shortened V by 7 bases and J by 6 bases, and 13 bases separated the two germline ends. Germline V gene lookup returns CDR1 DFQATT and CDR2 SNEGSKA (reference sequence). This CDR3 spans 11 amino acids. CDR3 region: CSGRGVGEQYF. The CDR3 DNA follows: TGCAGTGGGCGCGGAGTAGGCGAGCAGTACTTC.

This clonotype was seen many times. This chain joins TRBV4-2 and TRBJ2-5; D is perhaps TRBD1 or TRBD2 (5 bases each). The CDR3 contains 15 residues. Germline loops: CDR1 LGHNA, CDR2 YNFKEQ. V dropped 4 bases and J dropped 0 bases, with 12 bases sitting between them. This chain's CDR3 is CASSPSRGDQETQYF. As DNA, the CDR3 is TGTGCCAGCAGCCCGTCACGAGGGGACCAAGAGACCCAGTACTTC.

This clonotype was detected ten times or more. This chain uses TRBV7-9 with TRBJ2-5; 8 bases are a match to TRBD2. The CDR3 contains 16 residues. Germline V CDR1 and CDR2: SEHNR, FQNEAQ (reference sequence). V lost 5 bases and J lost 2; bases outside the gene matches: 10. DNA of the CDR3: TGTGCCAGCAGCCGCCCGGGAGTAGCGGGACAAGAGACCCAGTACTTC. Translation gives CASSRPGVAGQETQYF.

This clonotype was found many times. The rearrangement links TRBV7-2 to TRBJ2-7, with 12 nucleotides matching TRBD2. From germline, CDR1 is SGHTA and CDR2 FQGNSA. The CDR3 is made up of 16 amino acids. The J segment lost 3 bases and the V segment lost 5 bases, leaving 8 bases of the junction unmatched. The CDR3, as DNA: TGTGCCAGCAGCGAGACTAGCGGGAGACCTATCTACGAGCAGTACTTC. This sequence encodes CASSETSGRPIYEQYF.

This clonotype was observed many times. CDR3 sequence reads: CASSLSSGGRDNEQFF. CDR3 sequence (DNA): TGTGCCAGCAGCTTATCGTCGGGAGGCCGAGACAATGAGCAGTTCTTC. The V gene is TRBV11-1, the J gene TRBJ2-1, with 7 bases lining up with TRBD2. This CDR3 region has 16 residues. The trim removed 2 bases at V and 5 bases at J, leaving 9 bases unmatched. Germline values: CDR1 SGHAT, CDR2 FQDESV (reference sequence).